A selection of T cell receptor beta chains follows, all from one sample in a study of CD8+ T cells in alopecia areata. Sequencing was performed with immunoSEQ multiplex PCR; in TCRdb, only in-frame clones are kept and a portion is missing. This table has over 150,000 clones, about 53% appearing once. The source was CD8+ T cells sorted from blood, collected at week 24, from a patient treated with tofacitinib. The receptors derive from a human donor with alopecia areata. The CDR3 runs from the conserved cysteine through the conserved F or W. The D gene is left open where the match is weak. Expanded clones get a size class; other rows say once, few or many, or leave the size out.

CASNQHTGHTEAFF TGTGCCAGCAACCAACATACAGGGCACACTGAAGCTTTCTTT TRBJ1-1 . TRBV6-6 .
CAWSPRQGFNEQFF TGTGCCTGGAGTCCGAGACAGGGCTTCAATGAGCAGTTCTTC TRBJ2-1 . TRBV30 TRBD1
CASSATGILPTF TGTGCCAGCAGCGCGACCGGCATATTGCCCACCTTC TRBJ1-2 . TRBV5-6 .
CSAQGQGDGYTF TGCAGCGCCCAGGGACAGGGGGATGGCTACACCTTC TRBJ1-2 . TRBV29-1 TRBD1
CATRPGTGDSPLHF TGTGCCACCCGACCCGGGACGGGCGACTCACCCCTCCACTTT TRBJ1-6 . TRBV7-8 .
CASSAPTGVEQFF TGTGCCAGCAGCGCCCCGACAGGGGTTGAGCAGTTCTTC TRBJ2-1 . TRBV9 TRBD1
CASSARGQLEGYTF TGTGCCAGCAGCGCTCGTGGACAGCTCGAGGGCTACACCTTC TRBJ1-2 . TRBV9 .
CAWTRGGSYEQYF TGTGCCTGGACGAGAGGGGGGTCCTACGAGCAGTACTTC TRBJ2-7 . TRBV30 .
CASSLSARGIDGYTF TGTGCCAGCAGTTTATCGGCCAGGGGAATCGATGGCTACACCTTC TRBJ1-2 . TRBV27 .
CASSPGASEQFF TGTGCCAGCAGCCCGGGTGCTAGTGAGCAGTTCTTC TRBJ2-1 . TRBV5-6 .
CASRSTNYGYTF TGTGCCAGTAGGTCGACCAACTATGGCTACACCTTC TRBJ1-2 . TRBV19 .
CASSRRDRGIEAFF TGTGCCAGCAGCCGACGCGACAGGGGGATTGAAGCTTTCTTT TRBJ1-1 few TRBV13 TRBD1
CASSSGTNSYNEQFF TGCGCCAGCAGCTCCGGGACTAACTCCTACAATGAGCAGTTCTTC TRBJ2-1 few TRBV5-1 TRBD2
CASSSGTDSYEQYF TGCGCCAGCAGCTCCGGGACGGACTCCTACGAGCAGTACTTC TRBJ2-7 few TRBV5-1 .
CASSADWRGSWEQYF TGTGCCAGCAGTGCTGACTGGCGGGGCTCCTGGGAGCAGTACTTC TRBJ2-7 once TRBV9 .
CASSIAQEDGYGYTF TGTGCCAGCAGCATCGCACAGGAAGACGGCTATGGCTACACCTTC TRBJ1-2 few TRBV13 .
CASSEGPFRDSYNEQFF TGTGCCAGCAGTGAAGGCCCCTTCAGGGATTCATACAATGAGCAGTTCTTC TRBJ2-1 . TRBV6-1 .
CASSPYSQGASYYTF TGTGCCAGCAGCCCGTATTCCCAGGGTGCCAGCTACTACACCTTC TRBJ1-2 . TRBV14 .
CASSSGQGAYEQYF TGTGCCAGCAGTTCGGGACAGGGGGCTTACGAGCAGTACTTC TRBJ2-7 . TRBV27 TRBD1
CASSLSTAYTEAFF TGTGCCAGCAGCTTATCAACTGCATACACTGAAGCTTTCTTT TRBJ1-1 . TRBV11-1 .
CASSQERTGGTGELFF TGCGCCAGCAGCCAAGAACGGACAGGGGGCACCGGGGAGCTGTTTTTT TRBJ2-2 once TRBV4-3 TRBD1
CASSYSVVAEAFF TGTGCCAGCAGTTACTCGGTCGTCGCTGAAGCTTTCTTT TRBJ1-1 . TRBV6-5 .